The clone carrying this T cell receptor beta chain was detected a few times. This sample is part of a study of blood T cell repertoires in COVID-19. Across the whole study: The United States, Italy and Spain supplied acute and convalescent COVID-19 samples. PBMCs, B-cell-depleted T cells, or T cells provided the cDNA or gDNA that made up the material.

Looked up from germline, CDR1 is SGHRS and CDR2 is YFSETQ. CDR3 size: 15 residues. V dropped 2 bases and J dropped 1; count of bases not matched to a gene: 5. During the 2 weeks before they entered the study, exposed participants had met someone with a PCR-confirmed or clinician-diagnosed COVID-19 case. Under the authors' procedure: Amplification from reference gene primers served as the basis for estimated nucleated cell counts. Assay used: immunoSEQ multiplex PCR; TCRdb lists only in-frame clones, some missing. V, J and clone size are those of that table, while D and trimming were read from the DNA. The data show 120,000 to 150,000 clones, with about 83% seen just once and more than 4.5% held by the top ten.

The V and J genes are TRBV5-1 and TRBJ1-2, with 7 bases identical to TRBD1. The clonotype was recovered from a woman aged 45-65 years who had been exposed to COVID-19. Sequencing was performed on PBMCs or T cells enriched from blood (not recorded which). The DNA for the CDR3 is TGCGCCAGCAGCTTAGGGACAGCCATTAACTATGGCTACACCTTC. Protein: CASSLGTAINYGYTF.